The 16 T cell receptor beta chains given below trace back to one sample, sequenced in a study of cytomegalovirus exposure and HLA in healthy donors. The PCR ran on 60 Vbeta and 13 Jbeta primers. The method was immunoSEQ multiplex PCR; TCRdb's version includes in-frame clones alone and lacks a portion of them. The table has about 150,000 clones, roughly 88% seen once. The sample taken for sequencing was PBMCs. These TCRs come from a middle-aged woman in good health and CMV-seronegative.

The V call is TRBV19, the J call TRBJ2-7; TRBD1 might be the D (5 bases). V shed 3 bases and J shed 5 bases, with 11 bases lying between them. The CDR3 totals 13 residues. CDR1 and CDR2 from the germline V gene are LNHDA and SQIVND (reference sequence). Written as DNA, the CDR3 is TGTGCCAGTAGTATTTCCCAGGGCGACGAGCAGTACTTC. It encodes CASSISQGDEQYF.

This clone was recorded a few times. The chain uses TRBV6-1 and TRBJ2-7; TRBD1 aligns across 9 bases. There are 12 residues in the CDR3. Germline V gene data show CDR1 as MNHNS and CDR2 as SASEGT. V trimming: 5 bases; J trimming: 6 bases; junction bases outside the gene matches: 2. The CDR3 region is CASSLTGGEQYF. The CDR3 DNA is TGTGCCAGCAGTCTGACAGGGGGCGAGCAGTACTTC.

This rearrangement joins TRBV6-6 to TRBJ1-6, with D possibly TRBD1 on 5 matching bases. Between the trimmed V and J ends, which lost 2 bases and 4 bases, there was a span of 9 bases. Germline V gene lookup returns CDR1 MNHNY and CDR2 SVGAGI (reference sequence). This CDR3 region has 15 residues. CDR3 nucleotide sequence: TGTGCCAGCAGTTACCAGACAGATTATAATTCACCCCTCCACTTT. Protein sequence: CASSYQTDYNSPLHF.

The chain joins TRBV30 to TRBJ1-2; D may be TRBD1 (6 bases). This CDR3 contains 14 residues. V was trimmed by 1 base and J by 7 bases, leaving 16 bases between them. Germline V lookup: CDR1 GTSNPN, CDR2 SVGIG (reference sequence). CDR3 loop: CAWSGLTGSVGYTF. The CDR3 coding sequence is TGTGCCTGGAGTGGCTTGACAGGCTCGGTTGGCTACACCTTC.

The J gene is TRBJ2-1, the V gene TRBV19; TRBD2 matches at 12 bases. The CDR3 consists of 18 residues. Germline-derived CDR1 and CDR2 are LNHDA and SQIVND (reference sequence). The trim removed 1 base at V and 0 bases at J, leaving 4 bases unmatched. In DNA, the CDR3 is TGTGCCAGTAGTATAGGGACTAGCGGGGAATACTCCTACAATGAGCAGTTCTTC. This encodes CASSIGTSGEYSYNEQFF.

In nucleotides, the CDR3 is TGTGCCAGCAGTTTTATAGCGGGAGGGAGGGAGACCCAGTACTTC. Translation: CASSFIAGGRETQYF. V gene TRBV6-5 combines with J gene TRBJ2-5; 11 bases are a match to TRBD2. The CDR3 loop spans 15 amino acids. Germline assignment: CDR1 MNHEY and CDR2 SVGAGI. The trim removed 4 bases at V and 5 bases at J, leaving 6 bases unmatched.

J is TRBJ2-1 and V is TRBV5-1, with D possibly being TRBD2 (5 bases). The V and J ends lost 6 bases and 7 bases respectively, with 20 bases between them. The CDR3 consists of 15 residues. Germline V CDR1 and CDR2: SGHRS, YFSETQ. The DNA for the CDR3 is TGCGCCAGCAATGAGGGTAGTTCTCTAGGGAATGAGCAGTTCTTC. It codes for CASNEGSSLGNEQFF.

Turning to this clone: The identical CDR3 is also encoded by other nucleotide sequences in the sample. This chain uses TRBV5-1 with TRBJ1-1; 8 nucleotides agree with TRBD1. Germline V gives CDR1 SGHRS, CDR2 YFSETQ. This CDR3 comprises 14 residues. Germline trimming cut 2 bases from V and 1 base from J; bases unmatched to any gene: 1. CDR3 loop: CASSLQGGNTEAFF. Written as DNA, the CDR3 is TGCGCCAGCAGCTTACAGGGGGGGAACACTGAAGCTTTCTTT.

This chain joins TRBV28 and TRBJ2-1; no definite D call. The germline V gene has CDR1 MDHEN and CDR2 SYDVKM. The CDR3 consists of 16 residues. V was shortened by 4 bases and J by 0 bases, with 13 bases between the two germline ends. The CDR3 spells CASSSPSTSSYNEQFF. CDR3 in DNA: TGTGCCAGCAGTTCCCCCTCAACAAGCTCCTACAATGAGCAGTTCTTC.

The rearrangement links TRBV7-3 to TRBJ2-2, with TRBD2 matching over 7 bases. CDR3 length: 15 residues. The V and J ends lost 1 base and 4 bases, in that order; junction bases with no gene match: 3. Germline CDR1 is SGHTA and CDR2 is FQGTGA. The CDR3, as DNA: TGTGCCAGCAGCTTAAACGGGGAGGGCACCGGGGAGCTGTTTTTT. Encoded protein: CASSLNGEGTGELFF.

This clone was seen a single time. V gene TRBV4-2 combines with J gene TRBJ2-3; tentatively, D is TRBD2 (5 bases). Germline V CDR1 and CDR2: LGHNA, YNFKEQ. The CDR3 length is 16 residues. The V end was cut by 4 bases, the J end by 2 bases, with 16 bases between. The CDR3 nucleotides are TGTGCCAGCAGCCCCTTGAGTGCGGGTTTCACAGATACGCAGTATTTT. Amino acids: CASSPLSAGFTDTQYF.

The chain recombines TRBV28 with TRBJ2-1; D is perhaps TRBD2 (6 bases). Looked up from germline, CDR1 is MDHEN and CDR2 is SYDVKM. The V end was cut by 5 bases, the J end by 0 bases, with 14 bases between. The CDR3 has 16 amino acids. The CDR3 here is CASSPPSDGSYNEQFF. As DNA, the CDR3 is TGTGCCAGCAGTCCACCTAGCGATGGCTCCTACAATGAGCAGTTCTTC.

This clone was found a few times. The CDR3: CASSEIGGSRYEQYF. The CDR3, as DNA: TGTGCCAGCAGTGAAATTGGCGGGAGTAGGTACGAGCAGTACTTC. The chain uses TRBV2 and TRBJ2-7, with TRBD2 matching 7 bases. The V gene end was trimmed by 2 bases and the J gene end by 4 bases; junction bases not matched to a gene: 8. Germline V CDR1 and CDR2: SNHLY, FYNNEI. CDR3 size: 15 residues.

The V and J genes are TRBV9 and TRBJ2-1; D is perhaps TRBD2 (5 bases). Per the germline V gene, CDR1 is SGDLS and CDR2 is YYNGEE. The V end was cut by 2 bases, the J end by 1 base, with 10 bases between. This CDR3 contains 15 residues. As DNA, the CDR3 is TGTGCCAGCAGCGTGGCGGGTCGGTCCTACAATGAGCAGTTCTTC. As protein: CASSVAGRSYNEQFF.

As regards this clone: Mismatch with germline at one junction end may stem from a read error. The chain couples TRBV7-9 to TRBJ1-1; D is perhaps TRBD1 (6 bases). The CDR3 runs to 16 residues. Germline lookup yields CDR1 SEHNR and CDR2 FQNEAQ (reference sequence). The DNA of the CDR3 is TGTTCCAGCAGCTTATCTGCAGGGGCGATGAACACTGAAGCTTTCTTT. Amino acids: CSSSLSAGAMNTEAFF.

The J gene is TRBJ2-1, the V gene TRBV18; D call uncertain. The CDR3 runs 13 residues. Germline lookup yields CDR1 KGHSH and CDR2 LQKENI. Trimming left V 4 bases short and J 10 bases short, with 14 bases between. The CDR3 bases are TGTGCCAGCTCACAGATACTTCAAGAGGAGCAGTTCTTC. It is translated as CASSQILQEEQFF.